This TCR beta chain was identified during a study of blood T cell repertoires in COVID-19. As for the study in general: Samples representing acute and convalescent COVID-19 were sourced from the United States, Italy and Spain. Sources were T cells, B-cell-depleted T cells, or PBMCs; the material itself was cDNA or gDNA.

Profiled with immunoSEQ multiplex PCR; TCRdb holds only in-frame clones, not every one. The sample consists of roughly 250,000 clones, more than 60% of them appearing once. This sequence was found in a woman aged 40 to 50 with active or convalescent COVID-19. The material sequenced was peripheral blood.

This CDR3 reads CASSDGDRGRVQPQHF. The CDR3 DNA is TGTGCCAGCAGTGACGGAGACAGGGGGCGAGTTCAGCCCCAGCATTTT. V usage is TRBV6-4 and J usage is TRBJ1-5; 10 bases are a match to TRBD1. V shed 2 bases and J 6 bases; nucleotides not matched to a gene: 7. Germline CDR1 is MRHNA and CDR2 is SNTAGT. The CDR3 spans 16 residues.